Reported below is one T cell receptor beta chain. What it binds is unknown. The data belong to a study of CD8 T cells in ankylosing spondylitis. Overall study results and limits: Peripheral blood held disease-linked clones only at relatively low frequency, and these were CD8+.

One entry per CDR3 protein results from TCRdb running MiXCR on the 5' RACE reads. This table holds a few hundred thousand distinct CDR3 sequences, 15% to 20% found once. The V segment lost 3 bases and the J segment 4 bases; nucleotides outside the gene matches: 5. CDR3 length: 14 residues. The gene calls are TRBV12-3 or TRBV12-4 and TRBJ2-5; TRBD1 matches at 7 bases. This receptor was identified in a male donor with ankylosing spondylitis or in good health (not recorded which). Sequencing was performed on blood, either unsorted or a sorted T cell fraction (not recorded which). The CDR3 bases are TGTGCCAGCAGTTTTGAGGGGGCTCGAGAGACCCAGTACTTC. It specifies CASSFEGARETQYF.